This paragraph covers one T cell receptor beta chain sequence. Its antigen remains unidentified. Original analysis: Filtering differed because ImmunoSEQ produced junction-only sequences that carried no quality scores. TCRdb keeps only in-frame clones here, not all; method: immunoSEQ multiplex PCR. Clonal size and the V and J genes are those of that table, whereas D and trimming came from the DNA. The sample includes 2 million to 2.5 million clones, under 97% of them seen just once. Germline V gene lookup returns CDR1 SEHNR and CDR2 FQNEAQ (reference sequence). The CDR3 contains 15 residues. Trimming removed 1 base from V and 5 bases from J, with 12 bases in between. These data originate in a study of shared clonotypes between healthy human individuals. Study-wide findings and caveats: How much donors shared clonotypes was expected to be affected by sequencing depth. Around 5.3% of naive CD4 clonotypes were shared across several donors.

The specimen was naive CD4+ T cells sorted from blood. Subset here: CD45RA+ positively selected. The sequence came from a man younger than 30 in good health. The rearrangement uses TRBV7-9 and TRBJ1-5, with D perhaps matching TRBD1 (5 bases). The CDR3 bases are TGTGCCAGCAGCTTAGGGGACGGATATTATCAGCCCCAGCATTTT. It specifies CASSLGDGYYQPQHF.